The entry below gives a single TCR beta chain sequence along with its context. Treatment in this sample: some 20 received Ad26.COV2.S at low or high dose, single or two shots; 5 received placebo; per-sample allocation not given. Samples came from day 63 after the first vaccine or placebo injection. The sample is drawn from a study of Ad26.COV2.S vaccination and SARS-CoV-2 variants. V lost 0 bases and J 4 bases, leaving 12 bases between the germline ends. Germline V gene data show CDR1 as MNHNS and CDR2 as SASEGT. CDR3 length: 15 amino acids. Sequencing was performed with immunoSEQ multiplex PCR; in TCRdb, only in-frame clones are kept and a portion is missing. Among about 280,000 clones listed, 70% to 90% were seen once.

Specimen: peripheral blood, collected in a trial of Ad26.COV2.S vaccine versus placebo. The TCR sequence derives from a person between 18 and 65 years old who received the Ad26.COV2.S COVID-19 vaccine or a placebo. This chain uses TRBV6-1 with TRBJ1-2, with D hard to call. The CDR3 nucleotides are TGTGCCAGCAGTGAAGCGGTGTCGGCCCTCTATGGCTACACCTTC. Translation gives CASSEAVSALYGYTF.